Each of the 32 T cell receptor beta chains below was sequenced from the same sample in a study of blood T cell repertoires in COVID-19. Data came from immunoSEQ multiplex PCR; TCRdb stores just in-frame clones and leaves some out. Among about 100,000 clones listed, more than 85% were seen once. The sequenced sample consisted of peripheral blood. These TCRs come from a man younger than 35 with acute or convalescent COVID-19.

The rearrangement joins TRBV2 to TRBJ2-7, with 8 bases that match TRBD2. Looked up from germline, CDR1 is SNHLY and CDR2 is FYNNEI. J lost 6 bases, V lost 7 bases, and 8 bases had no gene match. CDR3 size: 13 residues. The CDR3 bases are TGTGCCAGCATTAGGGACGGGGGGGCCGAGCAGTACTTC. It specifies CASIRDGGAEQYF. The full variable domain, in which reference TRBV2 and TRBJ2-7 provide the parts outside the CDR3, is EPEVTQTPSHQVTQMGQEVILRCVPISNHLYFYWYRQILGQKVEFLVSFYNNEISEKSEIFDDQFSVERPDGSNFTLKIRSTKLEDSAMYFCASIRDGGAEQYFGPGTRLTVT.

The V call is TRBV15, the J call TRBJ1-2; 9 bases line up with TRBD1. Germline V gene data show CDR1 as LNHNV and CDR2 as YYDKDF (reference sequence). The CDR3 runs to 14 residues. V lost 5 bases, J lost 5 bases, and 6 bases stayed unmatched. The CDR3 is CATSGGQGWYGYTF. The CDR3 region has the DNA TGTGCCACCAGCGGGGGACAGGGCTGGTATGGCTACACCTTC.

The CDR3 is CASSRGLPTNEKLFF. The DNA of the CDR3 is TGTGCCAGCAGCCGCGGACTTCCAACTAATGAAAAACTGTTTTTT. V usage is TRBV5-4 and J usage is TRBJ1-4; D is ambiguous. This CDR3 region has 15 residues. In germline, CDR1 is SGHNT, CDR2 YYREEE (reference sequence). Trimming left V 4 bases short and J 0 bases short, with 10 bases between.

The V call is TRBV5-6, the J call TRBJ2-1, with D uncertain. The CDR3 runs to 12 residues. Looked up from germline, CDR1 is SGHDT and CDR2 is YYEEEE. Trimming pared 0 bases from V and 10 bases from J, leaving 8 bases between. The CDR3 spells CASSLDRQEQFF. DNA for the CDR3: TGTGCCAGCAGCTTGGATCGTCAGGAGCAGTTCTTC.

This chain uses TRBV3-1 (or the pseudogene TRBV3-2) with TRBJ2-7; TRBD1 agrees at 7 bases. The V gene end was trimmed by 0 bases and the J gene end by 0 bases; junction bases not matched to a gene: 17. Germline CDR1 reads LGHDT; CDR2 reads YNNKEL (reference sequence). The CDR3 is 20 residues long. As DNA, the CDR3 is TGTGCCAGCAGCCAAGATGGCGCAAGGGGGACGGGACAGAGCTCCTACGAGCAGTACTTC. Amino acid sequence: CASSQDGARGTGQSSYEQYF.

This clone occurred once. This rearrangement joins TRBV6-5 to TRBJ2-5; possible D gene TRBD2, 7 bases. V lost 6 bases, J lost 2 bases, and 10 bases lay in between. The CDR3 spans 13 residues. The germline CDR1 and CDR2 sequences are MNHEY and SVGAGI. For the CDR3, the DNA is TGTGCCAGCAGGAAGGGGGGGCAAGAGACCCAGTACTTC. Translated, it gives CASRKGGQETQYF.

The CDR3 protein is CATSRAGYGNQPQHF. The DNA of the CDR3 is TGTGCCACCAGCAGAGCCGGGTATGGCAATCAGCCCCAGCATTTT. The chain has TRBV15 and TRBJ1-5; D gene uncertain. The germline CDR1 and CDR2 sequences are LNHNV and YYDKDF (reference sequence). Deletions cut 1 base from V and 2 bases from J, with 9 bases between. The CDR3 loop spans 15 amino acids.

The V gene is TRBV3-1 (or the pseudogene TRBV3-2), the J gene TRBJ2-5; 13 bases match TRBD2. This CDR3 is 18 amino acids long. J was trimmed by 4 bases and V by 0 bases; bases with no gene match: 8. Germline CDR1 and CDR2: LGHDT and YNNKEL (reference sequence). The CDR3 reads CASSQDGTSGRARETQYF. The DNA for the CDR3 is TGTGCCAGCAGCCAAGATGGAACTAGCGGGAGGGCAAGAGAGACCCAGTACTTC.

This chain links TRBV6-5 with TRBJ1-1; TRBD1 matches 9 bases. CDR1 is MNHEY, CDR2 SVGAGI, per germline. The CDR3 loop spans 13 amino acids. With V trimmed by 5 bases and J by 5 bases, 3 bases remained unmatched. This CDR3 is CASSTGTGTEAFF. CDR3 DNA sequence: TGTGCCAGCAGTACAGGGACAGGGACTGAAGCTTTCTTT.

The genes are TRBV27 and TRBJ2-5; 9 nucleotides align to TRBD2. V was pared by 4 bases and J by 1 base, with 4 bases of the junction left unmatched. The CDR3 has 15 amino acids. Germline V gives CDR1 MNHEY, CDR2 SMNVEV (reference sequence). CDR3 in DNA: TGTGCCAGCAGTTCGGGACTAGCACCCCAAGAGACCCAGTACTTC. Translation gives CASSSGLAPQETQYF.

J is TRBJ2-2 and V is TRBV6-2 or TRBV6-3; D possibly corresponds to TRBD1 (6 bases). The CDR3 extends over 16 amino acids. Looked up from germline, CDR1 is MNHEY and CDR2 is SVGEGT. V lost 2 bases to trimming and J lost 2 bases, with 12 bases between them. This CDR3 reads CASSYGTPGNTGELFF. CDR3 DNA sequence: TGTGCCAGCAGTTACGGGACACCAGGAAACACCGGGGAGCTGTTTTTT.

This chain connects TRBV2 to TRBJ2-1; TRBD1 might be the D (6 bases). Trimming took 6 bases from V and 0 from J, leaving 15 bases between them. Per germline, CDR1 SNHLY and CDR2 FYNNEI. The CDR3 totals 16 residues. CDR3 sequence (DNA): TGTGCCAGCAGCTCCGGGACATTTAGCTCCTACAATGAGCAGTTCTTC. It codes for CASSSGTFSSYNEQFF.

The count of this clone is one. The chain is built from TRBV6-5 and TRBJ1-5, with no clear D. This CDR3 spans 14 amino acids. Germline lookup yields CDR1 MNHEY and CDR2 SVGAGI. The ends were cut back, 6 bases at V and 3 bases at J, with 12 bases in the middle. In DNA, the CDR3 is TGTGCCAGCAGGCTGGGAGGGATCAATCAGCCCCAGCATTTT. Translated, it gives CASRLGGINQPQHF.

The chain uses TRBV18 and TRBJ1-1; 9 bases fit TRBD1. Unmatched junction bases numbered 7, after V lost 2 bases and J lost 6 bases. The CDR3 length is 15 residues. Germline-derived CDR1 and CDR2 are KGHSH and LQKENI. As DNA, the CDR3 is TGTGCCAGCTCACCAGAGACAGGGGGTTTCTCTGAAGCTTTCTTT. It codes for CASSPETGGFSEAFF.

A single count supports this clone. This chain's CDR3 is CASSRQEGGYTF. The CDR3 DNA reads as TGTGCCAGCAGCCGCCAGGAGGGGGGCTACACCTTC. V is TRBV11-2 and J is TRBJ1-2, with D perhaps TRBD1 (5 bases). V lost 5 bases, J lost 8 bases, and 12 bases lay in between. The CDR3 runs 12 residues. The germline V gene has CDR1 SGHAT and CDR2 FQNNGV.

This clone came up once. The CDR3 loop reads CASSILAGTYEQYF. The CDR3 coding sequence is TGTGCCAGCAGCATACTAGCGGGAACCTACGAGCAGTACTTC. This rearrangement joins TRBV21-1 to TRBJ2-7; the D call in the table, TRBD2, was not verified against the DNA. TRBV21-1 is a listed pseudogene. The CDR3 loop spans 14 amino acids.

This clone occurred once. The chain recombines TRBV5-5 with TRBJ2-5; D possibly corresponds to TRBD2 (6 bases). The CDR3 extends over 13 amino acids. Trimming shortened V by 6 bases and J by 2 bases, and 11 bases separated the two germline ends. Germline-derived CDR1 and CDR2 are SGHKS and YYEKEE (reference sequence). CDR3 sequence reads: CASTSSAQETQYF. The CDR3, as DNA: TGTGCCAGCACCTCTAGCGCTCAAGAGACCCAGTACTTC. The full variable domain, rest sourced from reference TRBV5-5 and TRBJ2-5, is DAGVTQSPTHLIKTRGQQVTLRCSPISGHKSVSWYQQVLGQGPQFIFQYYEKEERGRGNFPDRFSARQFPNYSSELNVNALLLGDSALYLCASTSSAQETQYFGPGTRLLVL.

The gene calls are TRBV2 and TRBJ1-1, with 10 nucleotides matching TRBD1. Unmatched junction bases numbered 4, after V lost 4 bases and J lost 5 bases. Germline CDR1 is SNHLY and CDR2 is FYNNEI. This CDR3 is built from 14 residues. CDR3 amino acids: CASSAGQGRTEAFF. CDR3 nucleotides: TGTGCCAGCAGTGCGGGACAGGGGAGAACTGAAGCTTTCTTT.

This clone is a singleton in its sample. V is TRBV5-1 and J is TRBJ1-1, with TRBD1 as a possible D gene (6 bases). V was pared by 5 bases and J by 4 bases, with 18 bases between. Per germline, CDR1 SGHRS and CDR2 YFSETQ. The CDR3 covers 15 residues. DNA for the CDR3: TGCGCCAGCAGATTATTCACAGGGAATCCCACTGAAGCTTTCTTT. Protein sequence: CASRLFTGNPTEAFF.

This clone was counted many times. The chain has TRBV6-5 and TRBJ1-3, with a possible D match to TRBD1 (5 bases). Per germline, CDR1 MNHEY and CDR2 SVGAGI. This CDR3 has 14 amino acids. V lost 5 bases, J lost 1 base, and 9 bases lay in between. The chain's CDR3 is CASSTTDSGNTIYF. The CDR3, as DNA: TGTGCCAGCAGTACGACAGATTCTGGAAACACCATATATTTT.

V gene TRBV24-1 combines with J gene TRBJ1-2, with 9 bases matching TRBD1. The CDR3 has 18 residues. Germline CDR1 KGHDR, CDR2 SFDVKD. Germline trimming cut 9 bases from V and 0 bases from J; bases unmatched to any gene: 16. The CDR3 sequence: CATFSHHRGRSPNYGYTF. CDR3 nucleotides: TGTGCCACCTTTTCCCATCACAGGGGGCGTAGTCCTAACTATGGCTACACCTTC.

DNA for the CDR3: TGCGCCAGCAGCTTGGACAGGATCCATGGCTACACCTTC. This codes for CASSLDRIHGYTF. This rearrangement joins TRBV5-1 to TRBJ1-2, with a weak D call TRBD1 (5 bases). Germline V gene lookup returns CDR1 SGHRS and CDR2 YFSETQ. This CDR3 comprises 13 residues. V lost 0 bases and J lost 6, with 9 bases in between.

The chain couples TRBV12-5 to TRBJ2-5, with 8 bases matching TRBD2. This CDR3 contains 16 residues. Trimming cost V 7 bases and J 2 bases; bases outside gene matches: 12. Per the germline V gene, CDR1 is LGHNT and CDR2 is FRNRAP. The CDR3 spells CASASGLAGLQETQYF. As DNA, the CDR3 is TGTGCTAGTGCATCTGGGTTAGCGGGGTTACAAGAGACCCAGTACTTC.

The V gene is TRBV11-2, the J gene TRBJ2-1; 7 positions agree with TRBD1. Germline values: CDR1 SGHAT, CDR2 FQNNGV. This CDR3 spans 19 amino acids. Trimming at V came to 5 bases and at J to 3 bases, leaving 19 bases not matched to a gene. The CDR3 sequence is CASSPYRGPRGSFYNEQFF. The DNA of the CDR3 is TGTGCCAGCAGCCCGTACAGGGGCCCAAGGGGATCGTTCTACAATGAGCAGTTCTTC. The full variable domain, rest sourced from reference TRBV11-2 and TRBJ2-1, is EAGVAQSPRYKIIEKRQSVAFWCNPISGHATLYWYQQILGQGPKLLIQFQNNGVVDDSQLPKDRFSAERLKGVDSTLKIQPAKLEDSAVYLCASSPYRGPRGSFYNEQFFGPGTRLTVL.

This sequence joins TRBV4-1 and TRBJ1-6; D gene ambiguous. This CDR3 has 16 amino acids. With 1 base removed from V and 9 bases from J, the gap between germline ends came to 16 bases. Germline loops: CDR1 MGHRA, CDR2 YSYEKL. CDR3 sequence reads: CASSQGSLGGSSPLHF. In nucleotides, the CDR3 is TGCGCCAGCAGCCAAGGGAGCCTCGGAGGTAGTTCACCCCTCCACTTT.

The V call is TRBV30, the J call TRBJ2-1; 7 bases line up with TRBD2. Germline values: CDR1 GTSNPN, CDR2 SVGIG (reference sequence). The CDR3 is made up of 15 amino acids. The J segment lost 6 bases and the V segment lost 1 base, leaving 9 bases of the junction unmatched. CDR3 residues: CAWSGLAGTFNEQFF. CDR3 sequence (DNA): TGTGCCTGGAGTGGACTAGCCGGGACCTTCAATGAGCAGTTCTTC.

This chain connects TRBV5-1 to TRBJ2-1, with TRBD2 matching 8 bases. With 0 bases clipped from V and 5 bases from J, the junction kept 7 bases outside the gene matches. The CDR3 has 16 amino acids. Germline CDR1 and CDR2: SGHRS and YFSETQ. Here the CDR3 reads CASSLGTSGFNNEQFF. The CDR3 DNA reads TGCGCCAGCAGCTTGGGTACTAGCGGTTTCAACAATGAGCAGTTCTTC.

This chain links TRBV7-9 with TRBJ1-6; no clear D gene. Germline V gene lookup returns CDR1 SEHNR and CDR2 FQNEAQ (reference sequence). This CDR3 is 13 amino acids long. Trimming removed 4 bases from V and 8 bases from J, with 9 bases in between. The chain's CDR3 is CASSSSRDSPLHF. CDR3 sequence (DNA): TGTGCCAGCAGCTCTTCGAGGGATTCACCCCTCCACTTT.

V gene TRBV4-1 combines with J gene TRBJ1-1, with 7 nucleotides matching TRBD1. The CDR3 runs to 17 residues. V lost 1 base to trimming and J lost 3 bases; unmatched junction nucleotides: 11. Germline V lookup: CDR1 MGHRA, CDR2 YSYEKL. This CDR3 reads CASSQVRDSHPDTEAFF. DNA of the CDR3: TGCGCCAGCAGCCAAGTGAGGGACAGCCATCCGGACACTGAAGCTTTCTTT.

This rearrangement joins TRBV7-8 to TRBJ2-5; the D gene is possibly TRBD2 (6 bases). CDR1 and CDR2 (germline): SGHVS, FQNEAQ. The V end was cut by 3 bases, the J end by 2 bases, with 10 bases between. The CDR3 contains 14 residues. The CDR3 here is CASSFELAQETQYF. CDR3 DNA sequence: TGTGCCAGCAGCTTTGAACTAGCTCAAGAGACCCAGTACTTC.

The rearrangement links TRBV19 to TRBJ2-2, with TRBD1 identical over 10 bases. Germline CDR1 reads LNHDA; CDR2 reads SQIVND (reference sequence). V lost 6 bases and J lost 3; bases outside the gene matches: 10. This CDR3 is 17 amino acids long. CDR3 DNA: TGTGCCAGTAGCACTCCCCCAGGACAGGGGGACACCGGGGAGCTGTTTTTT. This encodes CASSTPPGQGDTGELFF. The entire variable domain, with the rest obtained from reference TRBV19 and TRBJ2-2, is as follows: DGGITQSPKYLFRKEGQNVTLSCEQNLNHDAMYWYRQDPGQGLRLIYYSQIVNDFQKGDIAEGYSVSREKKESFPLTVTSAQKNPTAFYLCASSTPPGQGDTGELFFGEGSRLTVL.

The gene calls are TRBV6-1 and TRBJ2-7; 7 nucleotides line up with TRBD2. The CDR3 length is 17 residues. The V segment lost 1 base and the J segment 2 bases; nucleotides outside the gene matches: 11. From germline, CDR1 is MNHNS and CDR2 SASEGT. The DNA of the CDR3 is TGTGCCAGCAGTGAAGGAGGGCGGGGGAAGGTACCCTACGAGCAGTACTTC. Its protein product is CASSEGGRGKVPYEQYF.